A selection of T cell receptor beta chains follows, all from one sample in a study of graft-versus-host responses after intestinal transplantation. The repertoire was sequenced with immunoSEQ multiplex PCR; TCRdb's copy has only in-frame clones and lacks some. The table records fewer than 30,000 clones, 85% to 95% of them present only once. Sequenced here: PBMCs, sampled about 65 days after intestinal transplant. The receptor source for this set is a human patient who received an intestinal transplant, so some T cells may come from the graft donor. Each CDR3 is given with its conserved first and last residue. A D gene is named only where the DNA matches it firmly. Rows give clone size only sometimes, using once, few, many, or a class for an expanded clone.

j_call: TRBJ2-5
clone_size: NA
v_call: TRBV12-5
d_call: TRBD2
cdr3_nt: TGTGCTAGTGGTTTGGACGGGGGACTAGCGGGGGATATCCAAGAGACCCAGTACTTC
cdr3_aa: CASGLDGGLAGDIQETQYF

j_call: TRBJ1-2
clone_size: NA
v_call: TRBV4-2
d_call: NA
cdr3_nt: TGTGCCAGCAGTAAACTGCAGGGGAATGGCTACACCTTC
cdr3_aa: CASSKLQGNGYTF

j_call: TRBJ1-1
clone_size: NA
v_call: TRBV19
d_call: NA
cdr3_nt: TGTGCCAGTAGTATTTCTGCAGGGACTGAAGCTTTCTTT
cdr3_aa: CASSISAGTEAFF

j_call: TRBJ2-7
clone_size: NA
v_call: TRBV5-6
d_call: NA
cdr3_nt: TGTGCCAGCAGCCGCCCGGGCCACGAGCAGTACTTC
cdr3_aa: CASSRPGHEQYF

j_call: TRBJ2-4
clone_size: once
v_call: TRBV5-1
d_call: NA
cdr3_nt: TGCGCCAGCAGCTTAGAGGGTGGCAAAAACATTCAGTACTTC
cdr3_aa: CASSLEGGKNIQYF

j_call: TRBJ2-7
clone_size: NA
v_call: TRBV6-5
d_call: NA
cdr3_nt: TGTGCCAGTCGGGCCGGCTCCTACGAGCAGTACTTC
cdr3_aa: CASRAGSYEQYF

j_call: TRBJ1-6
clone_size: NA
v_call: TRBV6-1
d_call: NA
cdr3_nt: TGTGCCAGCAGTGAAGAACAGACCAGATCACCCCTCCACTTT
cdr3_aa: CASSEEQTRSPLHF

j_call: TRBJ2-1
clone_size: NA
v_call: TRBV27
d_call: NA
cdr3_nt: TGTGCCAGCAGTGGGCCCCTGGGGCAGTTCTTC
cdr3_aa: CASSGPLGQFF

j_call: TRBJ2-1
clone_size: NA
v_call: TRBV2
d_call: NA
cdr3_nt: TGTGCCAGCAGACAAGGAGGGGCGATCTACAATGAGCAGTTCTTC
cdr3_aa: CASRQGGAIYNEQFF

j_call: TRBJ1-2
clone_size: once
v_call: TRBV6-5
d_call: NA
cdr3_nt: TGTGCCAGCAGTTACTCGATCGGGGCGATCTATGGCTACACCTTC
cdr3_aa: CASSYSIGAIYGYTF

j_call: TRBJ2-1
clone_size: NA
v_call: TRBV5-1
d_call: TRBD2
cdr3_nt: TGCGCCAGCAGCATCGGGACTAGCGGATTTTTCTACAATGAGCAGTTCTTC
cdr3_aa: CASSIGTSGFFYNEQFF

j_call: TRBJ2-3
clone_size: once
v_call: TRBV7-2
d_call: NA
cdr3_nt: TGTGCCAGCAGCTTAGGAGCGTCTAGCACAGATACGCAGTATTTT
cdr3_aa: CASSLGASSTDTQYF

j_call: TRBJ2-1
clone_size: once
v_call: TRBV28
d_call: NA
cdr3_nt: TGTGCCAGCACCGCCCACGGTCATGAGCAGTTCTTC
cdr3_aa: CASTAHGHEQFF

j_call: TRBJ2-3
clone_size: NA
v_call: TRBV6-5
d_call: NA
cdr3_nt: TGTGCCAGCAGTTTCCTCAGGGAAAGAACAGATACGCAGTATTTT
cdr3_aa: CASSFLRERTDTQYF

j_call: TRBJ2-2
clone_size: few
v_call: TRBV18
d_call: NA
cdr3_nt: TGTGCCAGCTCACCCCCTTCCGCCAGGGCCCCCGGGGAGCTGTTTTTT
cdr3_aa: CASSPPSARAPGELFF

j_call: TRBJ2-3
clone_size: NA
v_call: TRBV5-4
d_call: TRBD2
cdr3_nt: TGTGCCAGCAGCTGGGGACTAGCGGGCTCCACAGATACGCAGTATTTT
cdr3_aa: CASSWGLAGSTDTQYF

j_call: TRBJ1-1
clone_size: NA
v_call: TRBV7-6
d_call: NA
cdr3_nt: TGTGCCAGCAGCTCCCTGGACGGGCACGGAGCTTTCTTT
cdr3_aa: CASSSLDGHGAFF

j_call: TRBJ1-1
clone_size: NA
v_call: TRBV29-1
d_call: TRBD1
cdr3_nt: TGCAGCGCTCCACTCAGGGGGCGGACTGAAGCTTTCTTT
cdr3_aa: CSAPLRGRTEAFF

j_call: TRBJ2-7
clone_size: NA
v_call: TRBV13
d_call: NA
cdr3_nt: TGTGCCAGCAGCTTAGGCCCGGTGCGGTACGAGCAGTACTTC
cdr3_aa: CASSLGPVRYEQYF

j_call: TRBJ1-2
clone_size: NA
v_call: TRBV27
d_call: NA
cdr3_nt: TGTGCCAGCAGTTTTTTGACGGCAGGCAACGTTAACTATGGCTACACCTTC
cdr3_aa: CASSFLTAGNVNYGYTF

j_call: TRBJ1-4
clone_size: few
v_call: TRBV5-4
d_call: NA
cdr3_nt: TGTGCCAGCAGCTTAGGAAGGGCAAGGGATAGAAAACTGTTTTTT
cdr3_aa: CASSLGRARDRKLFF

j_call: TRBJ1-2
clone_size: NA
v_call: TRBV2
d_call: NA
cdr3_nt: TGTGCCAGCAGTCCCGGGCTGCCGGGTCACCGCTATGGCTACACCTTC
cdr3_aa: CASSPGLPGHRYGYTF

j_call: TRBJ2-7
clone_size: NA
v_call: TRBV20-1
d_call: NA
cdr3_nt: TGCAGTGCTAGAAGCATCGAGGGGCAGTACTTC
cdr3_aa: CSARSIEGQYF

j_call: TRBJ2-7
clone_size: NA
v_call: TRBV11-3
d_call: TRBD2
cdr3_nt: TGTGCCAGCAGCATGGTAGCGGGGGACAGCTCCTACGAGCAGTACTTC
cdr3_aa: CASSMVAGDSSYEQYF

j_call: TRBJ2-2
clone_size: NA
v_call: TRBV19
d_call: NA
cdr3_nt: TGTGCCAGTAGTATGGTGAGGGGGACCGGGGAGCTGTTTTTT
cdr3_aa: CASSMVRGTGELFF

j_call: TRBJ2-3
clone_size: once
v_call: TRBV6-1
d_call: TRBD2
cdr3_nt: TGTGCCAGCAGGAGGACTAGCGGGAGGTCAGATACGCAGTATTTT
cdr3_aa: CASRRTSGRSDTQYF

j_call: TRBJ1-4
clone_size: NA
v_call: TRBV27
d_call: NA
cdr3_nt: TGTGCCAGCAGTCCCCTCAGGGCCCCTAATGAAAAACTGTTTTTT
cdr3_aa: CASSPLRAPNEKLFF

j_call: TRBJ2-4
clone_size: NA
v_call: TRBV7-9
d_call: NA
cdr3_nt: TGTGCCAGCAGCCCCTTCAGGGAAGCCAAAAACATTCAGTACTTC
cdr3_aa: CASSPFREAKNIQYF

j_call: TRBJ2-7
clone_size: NA
v_call: TRBV9
d_call: NA
cdr3_nt: TGTGCCAGCAGCCCCCGTGGGGTCTACGAGCAGTACTTC
cdr3_aa: CASSPRGVYEQYF

j_call: TRBJ2-5
clone_size: NA
v_call: TRBV14
d_call: NA
cdr3_nt: TGTGCCAGCAGCCAAGGGCGGGCCGGGGGGACCCAGTACTTC
cdr3_aa: CASSQGRAGGTQYF